A selection of T cell receptor beta chains follows, all from one sample in a study of blood T cell repertoires in COVID-19. The assay was immunoSEQ multiplex PCR, and TCRdb's table has in-frame clones only and misses some. The repertoire has under 200,000 clones, under 90% of them found once; the top ten carry roughly 3.5%. The sample taken for sequencing was PBMCs or T cells enriched from blood (not recorded which). The receptors stem from a woman aged 55-70 years who had recovered from COVID-19. Each CDR3 is given with its conserved first and last residue. D genes are given only for firm matches. Expanded clones get a size class; other rows say once, few or many, or leave the size out.

cdr3_length	clone_size	d_call	v_call	j_call	cdr3_aa	cdr3_nt
17	-	TRBD1	TRBV7-2	TRBJ2-6	CASSLGQGATGANVLTF	TGTGCCAGCAGCTTAGGACAGGGGGCGACTGGGGCCAACGTCCTGACTTTC
13	-	-	TRBV10-3	TRBJ2-3	CAISPSSADTQYF	TGTGCCATCAGCCCTAGTTCGGCAGATACGCAGTATTTT
13	once	TRBD1	TRBV2	TRBJ1-1	CASSKDRVTEAFF	TGTGCCAGCAGTAAGGACAGGGTCACTGAAGCTTTCTTT
14	-	TRBD1	TRBV10-1	TRBJ2-7	CASSSGQGTREQYF	TGCGCCAGCAGTTCGGGACAGGGGACCCGCGAGCAGTACTTC
11	-	-	TRBV29-1	TRBJ1-1	CSVWANTEAFF	TGCAGCGTTTGGGCAAACACTGAAGCTTTCTTT
16	once	TRBD2	TRBV5-1	TRBJ2-5	CASSQVLAGGRETQYF	TGCGCCAGCAGCCAAGTACTAGCGGGGGGACGGGAGACCCAGTACTTC
15	-	-	TRBV5-5	TRBJ2-2	CASSLEQKNTGELFF	TGTGCCAGCAGCTTGGAACAGAAGAACACCGGGGAGCTGTTTTTT
10	-	-	TRBV28	TRBJ1-2	CAILSGGYTF	TGTGCCATTCTATCCGGGGGCTACACCTTC
14	-	-	TRBV15	TRBJ1-5	CATSRVAVNQPQHF	TGTGCCACCAGCAGAGTAGCAGTCAATCAGCCCCAGCATTTT
16	-	-	TRBV3-1/TRBV3-2	TRBJ1-2	CASSLETYREFRGYTF	TGTGCCAGCAGCCTCGAGACCTACAGGGAGTTTCGAGGCTACACCTTC
19	-	TRBD2	TRBV19	TRBJ2-5	CASSKPAGGPEGALKTQYF	TGTGCCAGTAGTAAGCCAGCGGGGGGCCCAGAGGGCGCATTGAAGACCCAGTACTTC
14	once	TRBD1	TRBV6-1	TRBJ1-4	CASSEETGVEKLFF	TGTGCCAGCAGTGAAGAGACAGGGGTCGAAAAACTGTTTTTT
14	-	TRBD2	TRBV19	TRBJ2-1	CASSIQRGYNEQFF	TGTGCCAGTAGTATTCAGCGGGGCTACAATGAGCAGTTCTTC
15	-	-	TRBV19	TRBJ1-5	CASSIGGAGFWSQHF	TGTGCCAGTAGTATTGGGGGCGCAGGATTCTGGTCCCAGCATTTT
15	-	-	TRBV18	TRBJ2-7	CASSPTYGGYYEQYF	TGTGCCAGCTCACCCACATACGGGGGTTACTACGAGCAGTACTTC
14	-	-	TRBV5-1	TRBJ1-4	CASSQREVNEKLFF	TGCGCCAGCAGCCAGAGGGAGGTGAATGAAAAACTGTTTTTT
13	few	TRBD1	TRBV6-5	TRBJ1-5	CASREQGDQPQHF	TGTGCCAGCCGAGAACAGGGGGATCAGCCCCAGCATTTT
14	-	-	TRBV3-1/TRBV3-2	TRBJ2-3	CASSQVSGTDTQYF	TGTGCCAGCAGCCAAGTTTCCGGGACAGATACGCAGTATTTT
16	-	TRBD2	TRBV24-1	TRBJ2-2	CATSEASGVLGGELFF	TGTGCCACCAGTGAGGCTAGCGGGGTACTAGGCGGGGAGCTGTTTTTT
13	-	-	TRBV10-1	TRBJ2-7	CASSPGLLYEQYF	TGCGCCAGCAGCCCGGGACTGCTATACGAGCAGTACTTC
12	-	-	TRBV5-1	TRBJ2-1	CASSLFRNEQFF	TGCGCCAGCAGCTTATTTCGCAATGAGCAGTTCTTC
14	-	-	TRBV19	TRBJ2-2	CASATVSNTGELFF	TGTGCCAGCGCGACAGTCTCGAACACCGGGGAGCTGTTTTTT
13	few	TRBD2	TRBV10-2	TRBJ2-7	CASLAGGSYEQYF	TGCGCCAGCCTAGCGGGGGGTTCCTACGAGCAGTACTTC
13	many	-	TRBV11-2	TRBJ1-2	CASSLGQIYGYTF	TGTGCCAGCAGCTTAGGACAGATCTATGGCTACACCTTC
15	-	-	TRBV19	TRBJ1-3	CASGPFRDLRNTIYF	TGTGCCAGTGGACCATTCAGGGATCTTAGAAACACCATATATTTT
14	-	-	TRBV6-1	TRBJ2-3	CASSEGLEADTQYF	TGTGCCAGCAGTGAAGGACTAGAGGCAGATACGCAGTATTTT